This entry features one T cell receptor (beta chain) sequence. Trimming pared 2 bases from V and 11 bases from J, leaving 13 bases between. The CDR3 extends over 14 amino acids. CDR1 is SNHLY, CDR2 FYNNEI, per germline. The method was immunoSEQ multiplex PCR; TCRdb's version includes in-frame clones alone and lacks a portion of them. The repertoire includes under 1,100,000 clones, roughly 70% of them detected once, and over 1.3% sits in the top ten. This sample stems from a study of shared clonotypes between healthy human individuals. Study context: Donor ages ranged 18 to 49 years: two women, a few men. Researchers assigned three CD4 naive, three CD4 memory, two CD8 naive and one CD8 memory plate to each donor.

Sequencing was performed on memory CD4+ T cells sorted from blood. The subset: CD45RA-negative fraction. This chain uses TRBV2 with TRBJ1-6, with TRBD1 as a possible D gene (5 bases). The source is a man between 18 and 35 years old in good health. The CDR3 nucleotides read TGTGCCAGCAGTGAAAAGGGGACGGGCCCACCCCTCCACTTT. This gives the protein CASSEKGTGPPLHF.